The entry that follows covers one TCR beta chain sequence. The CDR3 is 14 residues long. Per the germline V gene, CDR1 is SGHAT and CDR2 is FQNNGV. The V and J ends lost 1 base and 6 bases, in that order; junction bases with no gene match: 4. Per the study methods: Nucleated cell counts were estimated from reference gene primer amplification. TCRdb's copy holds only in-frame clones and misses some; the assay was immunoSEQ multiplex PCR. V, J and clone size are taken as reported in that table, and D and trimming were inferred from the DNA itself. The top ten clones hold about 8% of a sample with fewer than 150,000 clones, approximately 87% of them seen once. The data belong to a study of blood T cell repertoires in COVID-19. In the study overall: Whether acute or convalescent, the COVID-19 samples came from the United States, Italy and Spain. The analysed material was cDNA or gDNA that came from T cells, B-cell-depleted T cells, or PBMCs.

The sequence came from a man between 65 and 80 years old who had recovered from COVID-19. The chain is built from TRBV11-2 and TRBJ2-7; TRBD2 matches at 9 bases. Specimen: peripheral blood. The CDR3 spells CASSLVGTSSEQYF. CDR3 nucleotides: TGTGCCAGCAGCTTAGTAGGGACTAGCTCCGAGCAGTACTTC.